These 23 T cell receptor beta chains were all obtained from the same sample, sequenced in a study of T cell changes during pregnancy in multiple sclerosis. Clones were read by immunoSEQ multiplex PCR, and TCRdb kept only the in-frame ones, dropping some. The table lists 60,000 to 75,000 clones, roughly 92% of them singletons. The sequenced sample was CD8+ T cells from peripheral blood mononuclear cells, obtained in the second trimester of pregnancy. These receptors all stem from a female donor with multiple sclerosis, enrolled in a pregnancy study.

The V call is TRBV4-2, the J call TRBJ2-1; TRBD1 might be the D (6 bases). The V gene lost 0 bases and the J gene lost 4 bases, with 13 bases spanning the gap. The CDR3 runs 16 residues. Germline CDR1 and CDR2: LGHNA and YNFKEQ. For the CDR3, the DNA is TGTGCCAGCAGCCAAGAATTAGGACAGACGTACAATGAGCAGTTCTTC. Protein product: CASSQELGQTYNEQFF.

V is TRBV27 and J is TRBJ1-1, with TRBD1 matching 10 bases. V shed 6 bases and J 0 bases; nucleotides not matched to a gene: 7. The germline CDR1 and CDR2 sequences are MNHEY and SMNVEV (reference sequence). The CDR3 is 16 amino acids. The CDR3 DNA sequence: TGTGCCAGCAGGCCCGGGACAGGGGTCTTGAACACTGAAGCTTTCTTT. It yields the protein CASRPGTGVLNTEAFF.

The chain is built from TRBV4-1 and TRBJ2-2; D possibly corresponds to TRBD1 (5 bases). Looked up from germline, CDR1 is MGHRA and CDR2 is YSYEKL. Trimming pared 3 bases from V and 7 bases from J, leaving 6 bases between. The CDR3 loop spans 12 amino acids. The CDR3 DNA reads as TGCGCCAGCAGCCATAGGGGCGGGGAGCTGTTTTTT. Protein: CASSHRGGELFF.

J is TRBJ2-7 and V is TRBV9; 10 nucleotides align to TRBD2. CDR3 length: 13 residues. The V segment lost 2 bases and the J segment 6 bases; nucleotides outside the gene matches: 2. Germline lookup yields CDR1 SGDLS and CDR2 YYNGEE. The CDR3 loop is CASSVLAGVEQYF. CDR3 sequence (DNA): TGTGCCAGCAGCGTTCTAGCGGGAGTCGAGCAGTACTTC.

Only a few counts were recorded for this clone. This sequence joins TRBV7-9 and TRBJ1-1; 9 bases are shared with TRBD1. V was clipped by 6 bases and J by 5 bases; unmatched bases: 7. In germline, CDR1 is SEHNR, CDR2 FQNEAQ (reference sequence). The CDR3 length is 14 residues. DNA of the CDR3: TGTGCCAGCAGTGCTACAGGGGGCGGAACTGAAGCTTTCTTT. Encoded protein: CASSATGGGTEAFF.

The chain recombines TRBV7-3 with TRBJ2-7, with 7 bases fitting TRBD1. V shed 5 bases, J shed 1 base, and the junction held 2 bases outside the gene matches. The CDR3 sequence is 13 residues long. The germline V gene encodes CDR1 SGHTA and CDR2 FQGTGA. Here the CDR3 DNA reads TGTGCCAGCAGCCAGGGGGTATCCTACGAGCAGTACTTC. This translates into CASSQGVSYEQYF.

The rearrangement joins TRBV5-6 to TRBJ2-7, with a weak D call TRBD1 (6 bases). Trimming shortened V by 4 bases and J by 2 bases, and 16 bases separated the two germline ends. Germline V CDR1 and CDR2: SGHDT, YYEEEE. There are 15 residues in the CDR3. The CDR3 bases are TGTGCCAGCAGCCAGACCTTACAGGGACCCTACGAGCAGTACTTC. Amino acids: CASSQTLQGPYEQYF.

The genes are TRBV6-5 and TRBJ2-2, with TRBD1 matching over 10 bases. V trimming: 8 bases; J trimming: 5 bases; junction bases outside the gene matches: 8. CDR3 length: 15 amino acids. Per the germline V gene, CDR1 is MNHEY and CDR2 is SVGAGI. The CDR3 nucleotides read TGTGCCAGCGGGACCGGGACAGGGGTTACCGGGGAGCTGTTTTTT. It yields the protein CASGTGTGVTGELFF.

V and J are TRBV5-1 and TRBJ1-1; tentative D call: TRBD1 (5 bases). Looked up from germline, CDR1 is SGHRS and CDR2 is YFSETQ. CDR3 length equals 17 residues. V was trimmed by 4 bases and J by 0 bases, leaving 19 bases between them. This chain's CDR3 is CASSQDGGGTVNTEAFF. The DNA for the CDR3 is TGCGCCAGCAGCCAGGACGGGGGGGGAACTGTGAACACTGAAGCTTTCTTT.

This chain connects TRBV27 to TRBJ1-5; TRBD1 is a possible D gene (5 bases). Trimming left V 3 bases short and J 3 bases short, with 9 bases between. Germline values: CDR1 MNHEY, CDR2 SMNVEV (reference sequence). This CDR3 comprises 14 residues. The CDR3 coding sequence is TGTGCCAGCAGTTTCCAGGGATACAATCAGCCCCAGCATTTT. Encoded protein: CASSFQGYNQPQHF.

This clone was detected a few times. The V call is TRBV29-1, the J call TRBJ1-1; D uncertain. V was shortened by 8 bases and J by 4 bases, with 11 bases between the two germline ends. The CDR3 is 11 residues long. The germline V gene encodes CDR1 SQVTM and CDR2 ANQGSEA. The CDR3 DNA reads as TGCAGCCACAGAGGGCCCACTGAAGCTTTCTTT. Translated: CSHRGPTEAFF.

This chain's CDR3 is CASSMGHFEAFF. CDR3 coding DNA: TGTGCCAGTAGTATGGGGCATTTTGAAGCTTTCTTT. The rearrangement joins TRBV19 to TRBJ1-1, with D possibly matching TRBD1 (5 bases). Germline CDR1 reads LNHDA; CDR2 reads SQIVND (reference sequence). V was trimmed by 3 bases and J by 7 bases, leaving 9 bases between them. This CDR3 has 12 amino acids. The full variable domain, completed using reference TRBV19 and TRBJ1-1, is DGGITQSPKYLFRKEGQNVTLSCEQNLNHDAMYWYRQDPGQGLRLIYYSQIVNDFQKGDIAEGYSVSREKKESFPLTVTSAQKNPTAFYLCASSMGHFEAFFGQGTRLTVV.

The chain links TRBV27 to TRBJ2-2, with TRBD1 as a possible D gene (6 bases). CDR1 MNHEY and CDR2 SMNVEV come from the germline V gene (reference sequence). Trimming removed 7 bases at V and 5 bases at J, with 11 bases between. The CDR3 loop spans 13 amino acids. CDR3 amino acids: CASKVQGTGELFF. The CDR3, as DNA: TGTGCCAGCAAAGTACAGGGTACCGGGGAGCTGTTTTTT.

The chain links TRBV2 to TRBJ2-7; a possible D gene is TRBD2 (5 bases). The CDR3 runs 14 residues. Trimming removed 2 bases from V and 2 bases from J, with 10 bases in between. From germline, CDR1 is SNHLY and CDR2 FYNNEI. The CDR3 DNA reads TGTGCCAGCAGTGAACCTAGCCGGGCCTACGAGCAGTACTTC. Translation: CASSEPSRAYEQYF.

The V call is TRBV7-9, the J call TRBJ1-1; D call uncertain. Trimming left V 4 bases short and J 5 bases short, with 14 bases between. Germline V gene data show CDR1 as SEHNR and CDR2 as FQNEAQ (reference sequence). The CDR3 spans 14 residues. The DNA of the CDR3 is TGTGCCAGCAGCTCGCGGGGTACGGAAACTGAAGCTTTCTTT. Translated, it gives CASSSRGTETEAFF.

J is TRBJ1-2 and V is TRBV5-5; no reliable D call. Germline CDR1 reads SGHKS; CDR2 reads YYEKEE (reference sequence). The CDR3 totals 14 residues. V shed 4 bases and J shed 2 bases, with 12 bases lying between them. CDR3 sequence (DNA): TGTGCCAGCAGCACCGGGGAGGCGAACTATGGCTACACCTTC. Protein sequence: CASSTGEANYGYTF.

The chain couples TRBV14 to TRBJ2-7; no definite D call. Per the germline V gene, CDR1 is SGHDN and CDR2 is FVKESK. V lost 1 base to trimming and J lost 3 bases, with 7 bases between them. The CDR3 spans 13 residues. Here the CDR3 reads CASSQGLDYEQYF. The CDR3 DNA reads TGTGCCAGCAGCCAAGGACTTGACTACGAGCAGTACTTC.

V gene TRBV7-9 combines with J gene TRBJ1-1; 7 bases are a match to TRBD1. The CDR3 covers 13 residues. The V segment lost 5 bases and the J segment 6 bases; nucleotides outside the gene matches: 6. Germline V gene lookup returns CDR1 SEHNR and CDR2 FQNEAQ (reference sequence). The DNA of the CDR3 is TGTGCCAGCAGCCCATGGACAGGCCCTGAAGCTTTCTTT. Translated: CASSPWTGPEAFF.

J is TRBJ2-7 and V is TRBV5-1; 7 bases are a match to TRBD1. CDR1 is SGHRS and CDR2 is YFSETQ in the germline V gene. V lost 0 bases to trimming and J lost 2 bases; unmatched junction nucleotides: 5. The CDR3 is made up of 15 amino acids. CDR3: CASSLGTGLTYEQYF. The CDR3 DNA is TGCGCCAGCAGCTTGGGGACAGGCCTCACCTACGAGCAGTACTTC.

This chain's CDR3 is CATSRRADYNEQFF. As DNA, the CDR3 is TGTGCCACCAGCAGAAGAGCGGACTACAATGAGCAGTTCTTC. The V gene is TRBV15, the J gene TRBJ2-1; a possible D gene is TRBD2 (5 bases). CDR1 LNHNV and CDR2 YYDKDF come from the germline V gene (reference sequence). The CDR3 sequence is 14 residues long. Trimming cost V 2 bases and J 3 bases, with 8 bases left between them.

This clone was recorded a few times. The rearrangement joins TRBV7-9 to TRBJ2-1; weak D call: TRBD2 (5 bases). This CDR3 has 15 amino acids. CDR1 and CDR2 (germline): SEHNR, FQNEAQ (reference sequence). Trimming shortened V by 1 base and J by 6 bases, and 13 bases separated the two germline ends. CDR3 residues: CASSLGESGSNEQFF. The DNA for the CDR3 is TGTGCCAGCAGCTTAGGGGAGTCTGGAAGCAATGAGCAGTTCTTC.

The chain recombines TRBV28 with TRBJ1-4, with TRBD1 matching over 10 bases. V was clipped by 5 bases and J by 0 bases; unmatched bases: 6. The CDR3 is made up of 17 amino acids. Germline CDR1 reads MDHEN; CDR2 reads SYDVKM. The CDR3 is CASSMTGGDPTNEKLFF. In nucleotides, the CDR3 is TGTGCCAGCAGTATGACAGGGGGCGACCCAACTAATGAAAAACTGTTTTTT.

The chain joins TRBV19 to TRBJ2-7; D is undetermined. V lost 3 bases and J lost 1, with 7 bases in between. The length of the CDR3 is 13 residues. The germline V gene encodes CDR1 LNHDA and CDR2 SQIVND (reference sequence). CDR3 region: CASSIRRSYEQYF. For the CDR3, the DNA is TGTGCCAGTAGTATTCGCAGGTCCTACGAGCAGTACTTC.